A single T cell receptor (beta chain) is shown here with its context. The target antigen is unknown. Trimming stripped 4 bases from V and 1 base from J, with 13 bases between. This CDR3 spans 15 amino acids. Germline CDR1 reads LGHDT; CDR2 reads YNNKEL (reference sequence). The data were taken from a study of T-cell reconstitution after alpha-beta-depleted transplantation in children. Notes on the study in general: About two months after transplant, alpha-beta T cells reportedly came from several hundred expanded graft clones. Newly produced T cells mostly provided counts and TCRbeta diversity after one year, as hyperexpanded clones declined. Certain patients had high TCRbeta diversity at day 60, and it came from recipient T cells and thymic progenitors that survived.

Molecular barcoding with unique molecular identifiers was used for the TCRbeta library. TCRdb redid the calling of the PCR reads with MiXCR, one entry per CDR3 protein. The profile shows fewer than 400,000 distinct CDR3 sequences, approximately 23% of them singletons. Sequencing was performed on PBMCs, mostly from graft donor cells, taken 180 days after TCRalphabeta/CD19-depleted stem cell transplant. The chain links TRBV3-1 to TRBJ2-5; no definite D call. The receptor was derived from a male patient younger than 18 who had a stem cell transplant for acute lymphoblastic leukemia, so the T cells may come from the graft donor. The CDR3 DNA is TGTGCCAGCAGCCCGTGGCAGGCGGCCCAAGAGACCCAGTACTTC. It translates to CASSPWQAAQETQYF.